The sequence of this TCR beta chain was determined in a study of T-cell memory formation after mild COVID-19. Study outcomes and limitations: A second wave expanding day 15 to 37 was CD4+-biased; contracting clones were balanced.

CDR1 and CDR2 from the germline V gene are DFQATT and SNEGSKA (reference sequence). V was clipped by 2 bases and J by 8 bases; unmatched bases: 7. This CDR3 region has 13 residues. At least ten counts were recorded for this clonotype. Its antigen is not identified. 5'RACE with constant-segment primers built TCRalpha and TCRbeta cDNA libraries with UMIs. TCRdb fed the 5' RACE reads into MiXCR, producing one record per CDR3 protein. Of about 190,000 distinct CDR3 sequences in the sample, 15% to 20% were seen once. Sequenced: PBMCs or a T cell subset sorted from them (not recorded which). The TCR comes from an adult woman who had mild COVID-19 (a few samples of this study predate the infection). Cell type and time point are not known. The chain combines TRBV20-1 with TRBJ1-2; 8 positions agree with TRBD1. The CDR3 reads CSARPGTGIGYTF. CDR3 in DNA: TGCAGTGCTAGACCCGGGACAGGAATCGGCTACACCTTC.